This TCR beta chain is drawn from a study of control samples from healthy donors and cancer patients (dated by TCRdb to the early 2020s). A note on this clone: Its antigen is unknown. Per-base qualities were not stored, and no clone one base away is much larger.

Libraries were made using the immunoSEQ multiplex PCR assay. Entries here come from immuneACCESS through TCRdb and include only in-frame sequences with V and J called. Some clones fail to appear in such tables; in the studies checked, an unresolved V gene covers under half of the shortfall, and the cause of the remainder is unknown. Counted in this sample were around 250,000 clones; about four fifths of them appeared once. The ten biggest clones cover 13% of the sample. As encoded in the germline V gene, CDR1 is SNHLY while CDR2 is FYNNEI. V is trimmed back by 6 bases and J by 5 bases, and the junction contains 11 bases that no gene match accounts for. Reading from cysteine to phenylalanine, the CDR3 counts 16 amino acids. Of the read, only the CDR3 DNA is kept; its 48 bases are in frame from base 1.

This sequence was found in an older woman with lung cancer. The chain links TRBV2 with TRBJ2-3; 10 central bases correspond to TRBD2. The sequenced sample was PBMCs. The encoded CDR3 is CASRTSSGGRGDTQYF. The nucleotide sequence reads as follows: TGTGCCAGCAGAACTTCTAGCGGGGGTCGCGGAGATACGCAGTATTTT. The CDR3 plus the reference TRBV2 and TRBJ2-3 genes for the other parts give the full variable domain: EPEVTQTPSHQVTQMGQEVILRCVPISNHLYFYWYRQILGQKVEFLVSFYNNEISEKSEIFDDQFSVERPDGSNFTLKIRSTKLEDSAMYFCASRTSSGGRGDTQYFGPGTRLTVL.